These T cell receptor beta chains were read from a single sample in a study of blood T cell repertoires in COVID-19. Using immunoSEQ multiplex PCR, the repertoire was profiled, and TCRdb retains in-frame clones only, with some absent. The sample has approximately 76,000 clones; about 89% are singletons. Material for sequencing was peripheral blood. Every receptor here comes from an older woman with acute or convalescent COVID-19. Both conserved end residues are part of each CDR3.

v_call,j_call,cdr3_aa
TRBV10-3,TRBJ2-3,CAISPRGAILRGSADTQYF
TRBV7-8,TRBJ1-1,CASSREMGARTEAFF
TRBV5-1,TRBJ2-5,CASSIQGQETQYF
TRBV6-2/TRBV6-3,TRBJ2-7,CASSYPQGPYRGEQYF
TRBV9,TRBJ1-5,CASSVGLGGQPQHF
TRBV5-4,TRBJ1-1,CASSSPGLGQRTEAFF
TRBV7-6,TRBJ1-5,CASSLDTGGFQPQHF
TRBV20-1,TRBJ2-4,CSARVNHIQYF
TRBV7-6,TRBJ1-4,CASSTNPGFPNEKLFF
TRBV28,TRBJ1-1,CASSSPQNTEAFF
TRBV24-1,TRBJ2-5,CATSDGGRETQYF
TRBV13,TRBJ1-6,CASSLGQDNSPLHF
TRBV28,TRBJ1-5,CASSSPQGFLGRPQHF
TRBV5-8,TRBJ2-7,CASSGGIPGYYEQYF
TRBV5-5,TRBJ1-1,CASSLARGAGTEAFF
TRBV11-2,TRBJ1-6,CASSSGQGGAPLHF
TRBV29-1,TRBJ1-2,CSVEDPDRMNYGYTF
TRBV30,TRBJ2-2,CAWSVSVAGELFF
TRBV28,TRBJ1-2,CASSRAYGYTF
TRBV28,TRBJ1-5,CASSPAGSSNQPQHF